Below are 11 T cell receptor beta chains sequenced from a single sample in a study of shared clonotypes between healthy human individuals. Only in-frame clones appear in the TCRdb table, and some are missing; sequencing was by immunoSEQ multiplex PCR. The sample records approximately 340,000 clones, roughly 70% being singletons. The material sequenced was memory CD4+ T cells sorted from blood. Subset noted: CD45RA-negative fraction. The receptors were sampled from a man aged 25 to 45 in good health.

This clone was seen more than once but under ten times. The V call is TRBV10-3, the J call TRBJ1-5; 12 nucleotides align to TRBD1. Trimming took 6 bases from V and 5 from J; bases not matched to a gene: 5. The CDR3 is made up of 15 amino acids. The V gene's germline CDR1 is ENHRY and CDR2 SYGVKD. The CDR3 spells CAIRGGQGAHQPQHF. The CDR3 region has the DNA TGTGCCATCAGGGGGGGACAGGGGGCTCATCAGCCCCAGCATTTT.

V is TRBV19 and J is TRBJ2-5; D call uncertain. The CDR3 loop spans 14 amino acids. Germline assignment: CDR1 LNHDA and CDR2 SQIVND (reference sequence). V was clipped by 6 bases and J by 0 bases, with 11 bases between them. CDR3 nucleotide sequence: TGTGCCAGTAGCGTCGACATAAACCAAGAGACCCAGTACTTC. Its translation is CASSVDINQETQYF.

The V gene is TRBV5-4, the J gene TRBJ2-1, with 10 bases identical to TRBD1. CDR1 and CDR2 (germline): SGHNT, YYREEE (reference sequence). CDR3 length equals 19 residues. The trim removed 0 bases at V and 6 bases at J, leaving 15 bases unmatched. The CDR3 sequence is CASSLGTPVGQGTANEQFF. In DNA form, the CDR3 reads TGTGCCAGCAGCTTGGGTACGCCCGTGGGACAGGGGACTGCCAATGAGCAGTTCTTC.

This clone was picked up a small number of times. This chain uses TRBV9 with TRBJ1-1, with 8 positions matching TRBD1. Per the germline V gene, CDR1 is SGDLS and CDR2 is YYNGEE. The CDR3 has 12 amino acids. Germline trimming cut 3 bases from V and 11 bases from J; bases unmatched to any gene: 6. CDR3: CASSAQTGVAFF. DNA for the CDR3: TGTGCCAGCAGCGCACAGACAGGGGTCGCTTTCTTT.

J is TRBJ2-2 and V is TRBV5-1, with TRBD2 as a possible D gene (5 bases). This CDR3 is 16 amino acids long. Trimming pared 0 bases from V and 4 bases from J, leaving 13 bases between. CDR1 is SGHRS and CDR2 is YFSETQ in the germline V gene. CDR3 region: CASSLGLGSVTGELFF. CDR3 sequence (DNA): TGCGCCAGCAGCTTGGGCCTAGGGAGTGTCACCGGGGAGCTGTTTTTT.

The rearrangement links TRBV18 to TRBJ2-7, with 12 nucleotides matching TRBD1. This CDR3 spans 15 amino acids. J was trimmed by 4 bases and V by 4 bases; bases with no gene match: 5. Germline assignment: CDR1 KGHSH and CDR2 LQKENI. CDR3 DNA sequence: TGTGCCAGCTCACAGGGGACAGGGGGCTTGTACGAGCAGTACTTC. This sequence encodes CASSQGTGGLYEQYF.

The chain uses TRBV28 and TRBJ2-7; D is possibly TRBD2 (6 bases). V lost 2 bases and J lost 2, with 10 bases in between. CDR3 length equals 14 residues. CDR1 and CDR2 from the germline V gene are MDHEN and SYDVKM. The CDR3 loop is CASSLISGAYEQYF. The CDR3 coding sequence is TGTGCCAGCAGTTTAATTTCGGGGGCCTACGAGCAGTACTTC.

This chain joins TRBV7-8 and TRBJ1-4, with 11 bases that match TRBD1. With 4 bases clipped from V and 7 bases from J, the junction kept 5 bases outside the gene matches. Germline CDR1 SGHVS, CDR2 FQNEAQ. This CDR3 has 15 amino acids. The CDR3 DNA reads TGTGCCAGCAGCTCCGGGACAGGGGGTTCTGAAAAACTGTTTTTT. This codes for CASSSGTGGSEKLFF.

This clone was observed once. The rearrangement joins TRBV7-2 to TRBJ2-7; 9 bases are shared with TRBD1. Germline assignment: CDR1 SGHTA and CDR2 FQGNSA. The CDR3 is 14 residues long. The J segment lost 4 bases and the V segment lost 2 bases, leaving 3 bases of the junction unmatched. The DNA for the CDR3 is TGTGCCAGCAGCTTATTGGGACAGGGTTACGAGCAGTACTTC. Translating gives CASSLLGQGYEQYF.

The rearrangement uses TRBV7-2 and TRBJ2-7; D unclear. CDR3 length equals 15 residues. Germline V gene sequence: CDR1 SGHTA, CDR2 FQGNSA. The V end lost 1 base, the J end lost 3 bases, and 13 bases lay between the germline ends. CDR3 sequence reads: CASSLDVTRYYEQYF. The CDR3 DNA reads TGTGCCAGCAGCTTAGACGTAACTCGATACTACGAGCAGTACTTC.

As concerns this clone: Other DNA sequences in this specimen translate into the identical CDR3. The chain's CDR3 is CASSLGAYNEQFF. CDR3 bases: TGTGCCAGCAGCTTAGGGGCATACAATGAGCAGTTCTTC. The chain employs TRBV7-2 and TRBJ2-1; D is unclear. CDR1 SGHTA and CDR2 FQGNSA come from the germline V gene. The CDR3 length is 13 residues. Trimming left V 1 base short and J 4 bases short, with 5 bases between. Full variable domain (remainder filled in from reference TRBV7-2 and TRBJ2-1): GAGVSQSPSNKVTEKGKDVELRCDPISGHTALYWYRQSLGQGLEFLIYFQGNSAPDKSGLPSDRFSAERTGGSVSTLTIQRTQQEDSAVYLCASSLGAYNEQFFGPGTRLTVL.